A selection of T cell receptor beta chains follows, all from one sample in a study of blood T cell repertoires in COVID-19. Sequencing was performed with immunoSEQ multiplex PCR; in TCRdb, only in-frame clones are kept and a portion is missing. This sample carries fewer than 200,000 clones, roughly 84% of them seen once, and the ten largest clones take more than 1%. The sequenced material came from peripheral blood. The receptors come from a man aged 35-49 years with acute or convalescent COVID-19. The CDR3 runs from the conserved cysteine through the conserved F or W. Part of the rows lack a size; the others show once, few, many or a class for expanded clones.

-	TRBV10-2	CASRTGPNSPLHF
-	TRBV27	CASSPGDRGQPQHF
once	TRBV5-5	CASSPGLSPQETQYF
-	TRBV28	CASRPGTGSGYEQYF
once	TRBV7-2	CASSLRRGGKEQPQHF
-	TRBV11-2	CASSLGGGHQFF
-	TRBV14	CASSRQTGVFNEQYF
-	TRBV6-5	CASRVTANSYEQYF
-	TRBV6-5	CASYSSNQPQHF
-	TRBV9	CASSVVPSSYEQYF
-	TRBV19	CASSRLGGQGASYEQYF
-	TRBV28	CASSPQGQKSYEQYF
-	TRBV10-3	CAISASYGYTF
-	TRBV30	CAWSWDIGNEQFF
-	TRBV6-5	CASSRRGLGANVLTF
-	TRBV6-4	CASSDPINRLAGNPLIYNEQFF
-	TRBV3-1/TRBV3-2	CASSQIQTGMETQYF